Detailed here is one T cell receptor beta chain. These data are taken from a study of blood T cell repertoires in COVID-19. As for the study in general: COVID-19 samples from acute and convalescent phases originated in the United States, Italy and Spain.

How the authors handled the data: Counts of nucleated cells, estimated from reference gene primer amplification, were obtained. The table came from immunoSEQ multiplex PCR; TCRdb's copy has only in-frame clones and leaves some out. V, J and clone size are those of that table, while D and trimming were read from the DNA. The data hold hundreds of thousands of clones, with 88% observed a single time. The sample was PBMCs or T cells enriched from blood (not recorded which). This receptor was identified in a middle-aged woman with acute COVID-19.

In nucleotides, the CDR3 is TGTGCCAGTAGTATGGCGGACAGGGGGCGAGGGAACACTGAAGCTTTCTTT. This encodes CASSMADRGRGNTEAFF. The chain has TRBV19 and TRBJ1-1; 11 bases are shared with TRBD1. Germline lookup yields CDR1 LNHDA and CDR2 SQIVND (reference sequence). CDR3 length: 17 residues. V dropped 3 bases and J dropped 1; count of bases not matched to a gene: 7.